What follows describes a single T cell receptor beta chain. The record originates from a study of long-term antiretroviral therapy in people with HIV. Survey-level resolution applied to immunoSEQ assay v3.0. The data were produced by immunoSEQ multiplex PCR, yet TCRdb's version contains in-frame clones alone and is incomplete. The data show fewer than 30,000 clones, with about 88% seen just once and under 5.5% held by the top ten. The receptor's source is a man aged 35 to 55 with HIV. This specimen consisted of unsorted PBMCs, obtained roughly 2.7 years after starting antiretroviral therapy.

The CDR3 reads CASLDRANTEAFF. CDR3 nucleotides: TGTGCCAGCTTGGACAGGGCAAACACTGAAGCTTTCTTT. This chain joins TRBV2 and TRBJ1-1; the match to TRBD1 covers 8 bases. The ends lost 8 bases at V and 2 bases at J; junction bases unmatched: 4. The CDR3 loop spans 13 amino acids. Germline CDR1 is SNHLY and CDR2 is FYNNEI.